The T cell receptor beta chain under discussion was sequenced for a study of blood T cell repertoires in COVID-19. Overall study: Collection of acute and convalescent COVID-19 samples took place in the United States, Italy and Spain.

All enrollees were roughly 18 to 90 years old and from about 24 US areas. In the authors' methods: Reference gene primer amplification gave nucleated cell count estimates. Profiled with immunoSEQ multiplex PCR; TCRdb holds only in-frame clones, not every one. Clone size and V and J calls were adopted from that table, with D and trimming inferred from the DNA. The sample includes roughly 250,000 clones, 70% to 90% of them seen just once. V lost 7 bases, J lost 4 bases, and 13 bases stayed unmatched. CDR1 and CDR2 from the germline V gene are SNHLY and FYNNEI. CDR3 length equals 15 residues. The V and J genes are TRBV2 and TRBJ2-7; 7 bases line up with TRBD1. Sequences were obtained from PBMCs or T cells enriched from blood (not recorded which). This TCR was sampled from a woman in her 30s who had recovered from COVID-19. CDR3 amino acids: CASNNPGTDPYEQYF. The CDR3 DNA is TGTGCCAGCAACAACCCCGGGACAGACCCTTACGAGCAGTACTTC.